These 23 T cell receptor beta chains originate from one sample sequenced in a study of blood T cell repertoires in COVID-19. TCRdb's table, derived via immunoSEQ multiplex PCR, lists solely in-frame clones and lacks some. Counted here are tens of thousands of clones, roughly 86% occurring once; the ten biggest clones make up 62%. The specimen sequenced was peripheral blood. The source of these receptors is a man between 65 and 80 years old with acute or convalescent COVID-19.

This clone was picked up one time. This chain uses TRBV6-6 with TRBJ1-3, with TRBD1 matching 7 bases. Germline CDR1 is MNHNY and CDR2 is SVGAGI (reference sequence). The V gene end was trimmed by 8 bases and the J gene end by 3 bases; junction bases not matched to a gene: 7. The length of the CDR3 is 14 residues. CDR3 residues: CASSKDRNGNTIYF. The CDR3 DNA follows: TGTGCCAGCTCCAAGGACAGGAATGGAAACACCATATATTTT.

The chain is built from TRBV5-8 and TRBJ2-7; 10 bases match TRBD1. V dropped 7 bases and J dropped 3; count of bases not matched to a gene: 4. Germline CDR1 SGHTS, CDR2 YDEGEE. This CDR3 contains 13 residues. This CDR3 reads CASRRTGGYEQYF. In DNA, the CDR3 is TGTGCCAGCCGCAGGACAGGGGGCTACGAGCAGTACTTC.

The chain combines TRBV7-9 with TRBJ1-5, with D unresolved. Germline values: CDR1 SEHNR, CDR2 FQNEAQ (reference sequence). The CDR3 totals 14 residues. The V and J ends lost 3 bases and 0 bases respectively, with 6 bases between them. The CDR3 loop reads CASSFPYSNQPQHF. The CDR3 DNA follows: TGTGCCAGCAGCTTCCCCTATAGCAATCAGCCCCAGCATTTT.

The V gene is TRBV12-5, the J gene TRBJ1-2; D uncertain. Per germline, CDR1 LGHNT and CDR2 FRNRAP. The V gene lost 3 bases and the J gene lost 8 bases, with 13 bases spanning the gap. There are 13 residues in the CDR3. The CDR3 loop reads CASGFAGIGGYTF. CDR3 nucleotide sequence: TGTGCTAGTGGTTTTGCGGGGATCGGAGGCTACACCTTC. Combining the CDR3 with reference TRBV12-5 and TRBJ1-2 gives the whole variable domain DARVTQTPRHKVTEMGQEVTMRCQPILGHNTVFWYRQTMMQGLELLAYFRNRAPLDDSGMPKDRFSAEMPDATLATLKIQPSEPRDSAVYFCASGFAGIGGYTFGSGTRLTVV.

The chain carries TRBV3-1 (or the pseudogene TRBV3-2) and TRBJ1-3; TRBD1 might be the D (5 bases). CDR1 is LGHDT, CDR2 YNNKEL, per germline (reference sequence). Trimming left V 3 bases short and J 0 bases short, with 12 bases between. The CDR3 extends over 16 amino acids. CDR3 nucleotides: TGTGCCAGCAGCCACGGGGGAGGAAGCTCTGGAAACACCATATATTTT. Protein product: CASSHGGGSSGNTIYF.

V usage is TRBV29-1 and J usage is TRBJ2-3; D perhaps matches TRBD1 (6 bases). Per the germline V gene, CDR1 is SQVTM and CDR2 is ANQGSEA. The CDR3 runs 15 residues. The ends were cut back, 6 bases at V and 0 bases at J, with 16 bases in the middle. CDR3: CSVGVQGISTDTQYF. The DNA of the CDR3 is TGCAGCGTCGGAGTCCAGGGGATTAGCACAGATACGCAGTATTTT.

The gene calls are TRBV10-3 and TRBJ1-3; D may be TRBD1 (5 bases). Between the trimmed V and J ends, which lost 4 bases and 4 bases, there was a span of 14 bases. The germline gives CDR1 ENHRY, CDR2 SYGVKD. This CDR3 is built from 15 residues. In DNA form, the CDR3 reads TGTGCCATCAGTGGTGACAGTCGGACAGGAAACACCATATATTTT. Translating it yields CAISGDSRTGNTIYF.

For the CDR3, the DNA is TGTGCCGGAGGACGGGACAGGGAGGAGACCCAGTACTTC. Amino acid sequence: CAGGRDREETQYF. The rearrangement joins TRBV10-3 to TRBJ2-5, with 9 bases identical to TRBD1. The CDR3 sequence is 13 residues long. Losses at the gene ends were 11 bases for V and 5 bases for J; bases not matched to a gene: 9. The germline gives CDR1 ENHRY, CDR2 SYGVKD.

The gene calls are TRBV2 and TRBJ2-7, with TRBD1 identical over 8 bases. The CDR3 totals 15 residues. V shed 2 bases and J 6 bases; nucleotides not matched to a gene: 9. Germline loops: CDR1 SNHLY, CDR2 FYNNEI. This chain's CDR3 is CASSELATGELEQYF. CDR3 nucleotide sequence: TGTGCCAGCAGTGAACTTGCGACAGGGGAACTCGAGCAGTACTTC.

The chain couples TRBV28 to TRBJ2-7; D uncertain. Trimming left V 5 bases short and J 1 base short, with 9 bases between. CDR3 length equals 13 residues. Germline values: CDR1 MDHEN, CDR2 SYDVKM. The CDR3 DNA reads as TGTGCCAGCAGTCGATCAGTGTCCTACGAGCAGTACTTC. Amino acid sequence: CASSRSVSYEQYF.

The V and J genes are TRBV9 and TRBJ1-6; D remains unclear. CDR3 size: 14 residues. Trimming removed 4 bases at V and 7 bases at J, with 12 bases between. Germline values: CDR1 SGDLS, CDR2 YYNGEE. CDR3 sequence: CASSREATNSPLHF. The CDR3 DNA sequence: TGTGCCAGCAGCCGAGAGGCGACGAATTCACCCCTCCACTTT.

The chain uses TRBV5-4 and TRBJ2-5; a possible D gene is TRBD2 (5 bases). Trimming stripped 2 bases from V and 7 bases from J, with 15 bases between. The CDR3 runs 14 residues. The germline gives CDR1 SGHNT, CDR2 YYREEE (reference sequence). The CDR3 region is CASSFYPSFVTQYF. DNA for the CDR3: TGTGCCAGCAGCTTTTATCCTAGCTTTGTGACCCAGTACTTC.

V and J are TRBV18 and TRBJ2-7; D may be TRBD1 (6 bases). This CDR3 has 14 amino acids. V dropped 0 bases and J dropped 6 bases, with 12 bases sitting between them. CDR1 and CDR2 (germline): KGHSH, LQKENI. The CDR3 DNA reads as TGTGCCAGCTCACCACCGGGGGACACTTCCGAGCAGTACTTC. It yields the protein CASSPPGDTSEQYF.

J is TRBJ2-7 and V is TRBV7-9; 7 bases map to TRBD2. From germline, CDR1 is SEHNR and CDR2 FQNEAQ (reference sequence). This CDR3 comprises 16 residues. V lost 6 bases to trimming and J lost 0 bases; unmatched junction nucleotides: 11. The CDR3 nucleotides read TGTGCCAGCAGACCACAGTTGGGGGGGGGCTCCTACGAGCAGTACTTC. Amino acid sequence: CASRPQLGGGSYEQYF. The variable domain in full, with the rest retrieved from reference TRBV7-9 and TRBJ2-7, is DTGVSQNPRHKITKRGQNVTFRCDPISEHNRLYWYRQTLGQGPEFLTYFQNEAQLEKSRLLSDRFSAERPKGSFSTLEIQRTEQGDSAMYLCASRPQLGGGSYEQYFGPGTRLTVT.

The gene calls are TRBV7-2 and TRBJ2-5; 7 nucleotides align to TRBD1. Germline trimming cut 3 bases from V and 7 bases from J; bases unmatched to any gene: 14. Germline CDR1 and CDR2: SGHTA and FQGNSA. This CDR3 has 16 residues. This chain's CDR3 is CASSLDNRGAGPTQYF. The CDR3 DNA reads TGTGCCAGCAGCTTGGACAACAGGGGCGCCGGGCCGACCCAGTACTTC. Variable domain in full (rest from reference TRBV7-2 and TRBJ2-5): GAGVSQSPSNKVTEKGKDVELRCDPISGHTALYWYRQSLGQGLEFLIYFQGNSAPDKSGLPSDRFSAERTGGSVSTLTIQRTQQEDSAVYLCASSLDNRGAGPTQYFGPGTRLLVL.

This rearrangement joins TRBV30 to TRBJ1-3; TRBD1 matches at 7 bases. J was trimmed by 5 bases and V by 3 bases; bases with no gene match: 13. Germline V lookup: CDR1 GTSNPN, CDR2 SVGIG (reference sequence). The CDR3 is made up of 16 amino acids. Here the CDR3 reads CAWRETGSLWRNTIYF. CDR3 DNA sequence: TGTGCCTGGAGAGAGACAGGGTCCCTCTGGCGAAACACCATATATTTT.

This clone was seen a few times. The CDR3 bases are TGTGCCAGCAGAAGAGAACAGGGGAACACTGAAGCTTTCTTT. It specifies CASRREQGNTEAFF. The V call is TRBV5-4, the J call TRBJ1-1; tentative D call: TRBD1 (6 bases). The CDR3 is made up of 14 amino acids. The germline V gene has CDR1 SGHNT and CDR2 YYREEE (reference sequence). V lost 5 bases, J lost 1 base, and 12 bases lay in between.

The chain couples TRBV29-1 to TRBJ1-5, with TRBD1 identical over 9 bases. Germline CDR1 reads SQVTM; CDR2 reads ANQGSEA. There are 13 residues in the CDR3. Germline trimming cut 4 bases from V and 4 bases from J; bases unmatched to any gene: 2. The CDR3 DNA follows: TGCAGCGTTGGGACAGGGGCGAATCAGCCCCAGCATTTT. Amino acid sequence: CSVGTGANQPQHF.

The genes are TRBV12-3 or TRBV12-4 and TRBJ2-5; 7 bases are a match to TRBD2. This CDR3 spans 13 amino acids. V was clipped by 5 bases and J by 5 bases; unmatched bases: 5. CDR3: CASSRSGEETQYF. CDR3 DNA: TGTGCCAGCAGTCGGAGCGGGGAGGAGACCCAGTACTTC.

The CDR3 nucleotides read TGTGCCAGCAGCTCGACAGGGGGAGAGACCCAGTACTTC. Its protein is CASSSTGGETQYF. This rearrangement joins TRBV6-4 to TRBJ2-5, with TRBD1 matching 9 bases. This CDR3 has 13 amino acids. Germline CDR1 and CDR2: MRHNA and SNTAGT. Germline trimming cut 6 bases from V and 4 bases from J; bases unmatched to any gene: 3.

This sequence joins TRBV19 and TRBJ1-5; D perhaps matches TRBD1 (6 bases). Germline CDR1 LNHDA, CDR2 SQIVND (reference sequence). The CDR3 is 15 amino acids. The V end lost 3 bases, the J end lost 5 bases, and 14 bases lay between the germline ends. The DNA for the CDR3 is TGTGCCAGTAGTATGGGCCGGACAGAGGATCAGCCCCAGCATTTT. It encodes CASSMGRTEDQPQHF.

The chain links TRBV4-1 to TRBJ1-4; D is possibly TRBD1 (6 bases). V lost 2 bases, J lost 5 bases, and 15 bases lay in between. CDR3 length: 16 amino acids. In germline, CDR1 is MGHRA, CDR2 YSYEKL. This chain's CDR3 is CASSQSGGGGNEKLFF. The CDR3 DNA reads as TGCGCCAGCAGCCAAAGTGGGGGGGGCGGCAATGAAAAACTGTTTTTT.

This chain links TRBV9 with TRBJ2-1, with TRBD2 identical over 8 bases. Looked up from germline, CDR1 is SGDLS and CDR2 is YYNGEE. There are 16 residues in the CDR3. After removal of 4 bases from V and 8 bases from J, the junction contained 14 bases not matched to a gene. The CDR3 loop is CASSPGLGLGRYEQFF. CDR3 DNA sequence: TGTGCCAGCAGCCCCGGGTTGGGACTAGGAAGATATGAGCAGTTCTTC. The full variable domain, in which reference TRBV9 and TRBJ2-1 provide the parts outside the CDR3, is DSGVTQTPKHLITATGQRVTLRCSPRSGDLSVYWYQQSLDQGLQFLIQYYNGEERAKGNILERFSAQQFPDLHSELNLSSLELGDSALYFCASSPGLGLGRYEQFFGPGTRLTVL.